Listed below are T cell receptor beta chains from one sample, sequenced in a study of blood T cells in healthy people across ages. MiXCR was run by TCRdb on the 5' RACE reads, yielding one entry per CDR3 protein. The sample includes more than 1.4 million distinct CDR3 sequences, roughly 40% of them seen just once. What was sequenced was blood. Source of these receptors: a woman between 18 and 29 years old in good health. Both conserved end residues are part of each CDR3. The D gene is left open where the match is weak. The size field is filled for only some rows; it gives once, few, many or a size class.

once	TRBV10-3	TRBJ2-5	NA	TGTGCCATCAGTGAGTCGAGGAGCGCAAAAGAGACCCAGTACTTC	CAISESRSAKETQYF
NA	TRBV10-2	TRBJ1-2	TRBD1	TGCGCCAGCAGTGCCGGGACAGGGGTTGAAAACTATGGCTACACCTTC	CASSAGTGVENYGYTF
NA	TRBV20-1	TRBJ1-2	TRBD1	TGCAGTGCTAGAGGGGGGGACAGCAGTGGCTACACCTTC	CSARGGDSSGYTF
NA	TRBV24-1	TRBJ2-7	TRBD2	TGTGCCACCAGTGACGGGACTAGCGGGACGGGCAATGAGCAGTACTTC	CATSDGTSGTGNEQYF
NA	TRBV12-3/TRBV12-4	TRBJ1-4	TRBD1	TGTGCCTGCAGTGGGACAGGGGAGGGGGAAAAACTGTTTTTT	CACSGTGEGEKLFF
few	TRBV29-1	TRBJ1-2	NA	TGCAGCGTTGAAGATACGGATCGGGGCTATGGCTACACCTTC	CSVEDTDRGYGYTF
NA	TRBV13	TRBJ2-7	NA	TGTGCCAGCAGCCCCGGACGTTCACTCGAGCGGTACTTC	CASSPGRSLERYF
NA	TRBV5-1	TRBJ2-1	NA	TGCGCCAGCAGCTGGGGGGTGGAGAATGAGCAGTTCTTC	CASSWGVENEQFF
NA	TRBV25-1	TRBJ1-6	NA	TGTGCCAGCAGTTGGGGCGGGGATTCACCCCTCCACTTT	CASSWGGDSPLHF
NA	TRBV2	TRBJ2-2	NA	TGTGCCAGCAGTACCGGGGCGAGGAACACCGGGGAGCTGTTTTTT	CASSTGARNTGELFF
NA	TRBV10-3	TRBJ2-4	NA	TGTGCCATCAGTCCAGGGGAAGCGTATGGGCAGTACTTC	CAISPGEAYGQYF
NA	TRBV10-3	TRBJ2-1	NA	TGTGCCATAGTCAGGGACCTAGGCAATGAGCAGTTCTTC	CAIVRDLGNEQFF
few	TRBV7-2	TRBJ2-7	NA	TGTGCCAGCAGCTTCGCCAGACTAGGGGCCTACGAGCAGTACTTC	CASSFARLGAYEQYF
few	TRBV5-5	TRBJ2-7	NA	TGTGCCAGCAGGGAAACTTGGGGTAAGGGTCACGAGCAGTACTTC	CASRETWGKGHEQYF
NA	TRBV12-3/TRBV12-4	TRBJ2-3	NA	TGTGCCAGCGGCGGGGGCCTCACAGATACGCAGTATTTT	CASGGGLTDTQYF
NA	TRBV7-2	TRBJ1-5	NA	TGTGCCAGCAGCTTATATGTGCAGGGCACTCAGCCCCAGCATTTT	CASSLYVQGTQPQHF
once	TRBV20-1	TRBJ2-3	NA	TGCAGTGCTAGCGGGACAGGACTAGGCGTAGATACGCAGTATTTT	CSASGTGLGVDTQYF
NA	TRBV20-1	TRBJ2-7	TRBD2	TGCAGTTCCGGGGGACTAGCGGGGGTAGACGAGCAGTACTTC	CSSGGLAGVDEQYF
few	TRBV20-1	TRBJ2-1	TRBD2	TGCAGTGCCCAGACCTTGGGCGGGAGGGCCGTCCGCAACTCCTACAATGAGCAGTTCTTC	CSAQTLGGRAVRNSYNEQFF
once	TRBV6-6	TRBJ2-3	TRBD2	TGTGCCAGCAGTTATTCTAGCGGAGCAAGCACAGATACGCAGTATTTT	CASSYSSGASTDTQYF
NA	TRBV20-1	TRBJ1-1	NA	TGCAGTGCTAGAGATGGGCCTCCAGGGGCTTTCTTT	CSARDGPPGAFF
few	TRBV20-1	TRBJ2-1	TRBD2	TGCAGTGCCCGACTAGCGGGGGGCCAGCAGTTCTTC	CSARLAGGQQFF
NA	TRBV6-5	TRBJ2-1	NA	TGTGCCAGCAGTTACGCGGAGGGGTTACCAGAGACCCAGTTCTTC	CASSYAEGLPETQFF
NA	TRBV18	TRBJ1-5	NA	TGTGCCAGCTCACCCGTTCCCGGACCCAGCAATCAGCCCCAGCATTTT	CASSPVPGPSNQPQHF
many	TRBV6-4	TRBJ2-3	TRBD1	TGTGCCAGCAGTGACTCGAGACAGGGGGCAGATACGCAGTATTTT	CASSDSRQGADTQYF
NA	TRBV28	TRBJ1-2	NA	TGTGCCGCGACACAGCCCGGCGGCTATGGCTACACCTTC	CAATQPGGYGYTF
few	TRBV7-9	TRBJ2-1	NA	TGTGCCAGCAGCCGGCGAGAAGCGGCCTACAATGAGCAGTTCTTC	CASSRREAAYNEQFF
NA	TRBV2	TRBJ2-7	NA	TGTGCCAGCAGTGGAGAATGGGACGAGCAGTACTTC	CASSGEWDEQYF
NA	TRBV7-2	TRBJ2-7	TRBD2	TGTGCCAGCAGCTTTCCCCGGGACTATCGGAACGAGCAGTACTTC	CASSFPRDYRNEQYF
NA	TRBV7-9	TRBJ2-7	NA	TGTGCCAGCAGCTTAAAACAGTACAATGAGCAGTACTTC	CASSLKQYNEQYF
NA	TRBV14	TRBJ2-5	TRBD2	TGTGCCAGCAGCCAATCTGGACTAGCGGGCGTCGAGACCCAGTACTTC	CASSQSGLAGVETQYF
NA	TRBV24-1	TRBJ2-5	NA	TGTGCCACCAGTGATACCGGACGGATCCAAGAGACCCAGTACTTC	CATSDTGRIQETQYF
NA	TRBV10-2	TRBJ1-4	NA	TGCGCCAGCAGTCCCGGACGGGTCGATAATGAAAAACTGTTTTTT	CASSPGRVDNEKLFF
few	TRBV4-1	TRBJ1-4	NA	TGCGCCAGCAGCCTCCAAGAGCTACGTAGTAATGAAAAACTGTTTTTT	CASSLQELRSNEKLFF
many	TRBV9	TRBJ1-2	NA	TGTGCCAGCAGCGTAGATGGGGCGGGAACGCATGGCTACACCTTC	CASSVDGAGTHGYTF
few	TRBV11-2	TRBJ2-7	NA	TGTGCCAGCAGCTCAGTCCAGGCAGGGTCCTACGAGCAGTACTTC	CASSSVQAGSYEQYF
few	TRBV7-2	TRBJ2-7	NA	TGTGCCAGCAGCTTACGACGAGGGGGGGAGCAGTACTTC	CASSLRRGGEQYF
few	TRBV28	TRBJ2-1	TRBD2	TGTGCCAGCAGCCCGCCAACTAGCGGGGGTCAGGGGGAGCAGTTCTTC	CASSPPTSGGQGEQFF
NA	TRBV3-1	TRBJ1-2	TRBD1	TGTGCCAGCAACCAACACGGGACAGGGGACCCGACGGGTTATGGCTACACCTTC	CASNQHGTGDPTGYGYTF
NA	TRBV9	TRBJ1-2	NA	TGTGCCAGCAGCGTAGGTCCAGGCCGCTATGGCTACACCTTC	CASSVGPGRYGYTF